This entry lists 10 T cell receptor beta chains sequenced from one sample in a study of blood T cell repertoires in COVID-19. TCRdb keeps only in-frame clones here, not all; method: immunoSEQ multiplex PCR. The sample carries some 180,000 clones, approximately 82% recorded once. Material for sequencing was PBMCs or T cells enriched from blood (not recorded which). The receptors shown here come from a woman in her sixties or seventies with acute COVID-19.

CDR3: CASSPQTGRPFF. The CDR3 DNA is TGTGCCAGCAGTCCGCAGACCGGGAGGCCTTTCTTT. The chain carries TRBV27 and TRBJ1-1; D not resolved. V dropped 5 bases and J dropped 12 bases, with 16 bases sitting between them. Germline V gene data show CDR1 as MNHEY and CDR2 as SMNVEV (reference sequence). The CDR3 is made up of 12 amino acids.

This clone was observed a few times. This chain uses TRBV6-2 or TRBV6-3 with TRBJ2-2; 7 bases align to TRBD2. V dropped 2 bases and J dropped 1; count of bases not matched to a gene: 7. Germline V gene data show CDR1 as MNHEY and CDR2 as SVGEGT. The CDR3 consists of 17 residues. CDR3 in amino acids: CASSYPSLAVNTGELFF. The CDR3 DNA reads as TGTGCCAGCAGTTACCCTAGCCTAGCGGTGAACACCGGGGAGCTGTTTTTT.

The gene calls are TRBV2 and TRBJ2-1, with a possible D match to TRBD1 (7 bases). The ends were cut back, 7 bases at V and 10 bases at J, with 17 bases in the middle. The CDR3 contains 13 residues. Germline lookup yields CDR1 SNHLY and CDR2 FYNNEI. In DNA, the CDR3 is TGTGCCAGCACTAGCGAGGGGGCGAAGGAGCAGTTCTTC. It encodes CASTSEGAKEQFF.

V is TRBV6-6 and J is TRBJ2-1; TRBD2 matches at 11 bases. Per germline, CDR1 MNHNY and CDR2 SVGAGI (reference sequence). Trimming at V came to 6 bases and at J to 4 bases, leaving 20 bases not matched to a gene. The CDR3 has 20 amino acids. DNA for the CDR3: TGTGCCAGCAGCCGCCCCTTTGGGCTAGCGGGAGGTGCCTCTTACAATGAGCAGTTCTTC. Translated: CASSRPFGLAGGASYNEQFF.

The rearrangement links TRBV6-5 to TRBJ2-7; 12 bases are a match to TRBD1. The length of the CDR3 is 15 residues. Germline V CDR1 and CDR2: MNHEY, SVGAGI. V shed 6 bases, J shed 3 bases, and the junction held 6 bases outside the gene matches. The CDR3 DNA sequence: TGTGCCAGCAGCCAGGGACAGGGGGCCAACTACGAGCAGTACGTC. Its translation: CASSQGQGANYEQYV.

CDR3 residues: CASSPLGGPFQHF. DNA of the CDR3: TGCGCCAGCAGCCCCTTGGGGGGGCCCTTCCAGCATTTT. The chain employs TRBV4-1 and TRBJ1-5; possible D gene TRBD1, 6 bases. Germline V gene data show CDR1 as MGHRA and CDR2 as YSYEKL. V was cut by 4 bases and J by 12 bases, with 16 bases left in between. The CDR3 has 13 residues.

This clone was observed a single time. The CDR3, as DNA: TGTGCCAGCAGTTTACGAGCGGTACAGTCCGACACCGGGGAGCTGTTTTTT. Its translation: CASSLRAVQSDTGELFF. The rearrangement links TRBV27 to TRBJ2-2; a weak D match, TRBD2 (5 bases). The CDR3 is 17 residues long. Trimming took 2 bases from V and 3 from J, leaving 16 bases between them. Germline CDR1 MNHEY, CDR2 SMNVEV (reference sequence).

The CDR3 is CASSDSFGSTPNEQFF. The CDR3, as DNA: TGTGCCAGCAGTGACTCCTTCGGTAGTACCCCCAATGAGCAGTTCTTC. The chain has TRBV6-4 and TRBJ2-1; unclear D gene. The V gene's germline CDR1 is MRHNA and CDR2 SNTAGT. The CDR3 totals 16 residues. Trimming took 0 bases from V and 6 from J, leaving 15 bases between them.

The V gene is TRBV20-1, the J gene TRBJ1-1; TRBD1 aligns across 10 bases. This CDR3 has 11 residues. With V trimmed by 6 bases and J by 6 bases, 1 base remained unmatched. The V gene's germline CDR1 is DFQATT and CDR2 SNEGSKA (reference sequence). The CDR3 loop reads CSAGQGAEAFF. CDR3 DNA sequence: TGCAGTGCCGGACAGGGGGCTGAAGCTTTCTTT.

V is TRBV28 and J is TRBJ2-5, with 12 bases identical to TRBD2. The J segment lost 7 bases and the V segment lost 2 bases, leaving 17 bases of the junction unmatched. The CDR3 is made up of 19 amino acids. Germline loops: CDR1 MDHEN, CDR2 SYDVKM. The CDR3 coding sequence is TGTGCCAGCAGTTTAGCCCGGACTAGCGGGGCTCTAACGGCGGGGACCCAGTACTTC. It is translated as CASSLARTSGALTAGTQYF.